The table lists the clone carrying this T cell receptor (beta chain) with many counts. The data are from a study of human T cells and chemical hapten exposure. TCRdb independently ran MiXCR on the RACE reads; one entry per CDR3 protein. This sample has fewer than 350,000 distinct CDR3 sequences, with roughly 8% found just once. Stated time point: pre-sensitization, week 0. The treatment was: therapeutic diphenylcyclopropenone sensitization with weekly scalp DPC. From germline, CDR1 is LGHDT and CDR2 YNNKEL (reference sequence). The germline V and J ends were trimmed by 5 bases and 3 bases, with 10 bases remaining between them. The CDR3 spans 13 residues.

The sample here was whole blood, taken in connection with sensitization to the hapten diphenylcyclopropenone (DPC). This TCR came from a man between 18 and 29 years old with alopecia areata. Some clones in this sample may be carry-over from other donors' samples. The V and J genes are TRBV3-1 and TRBJ1-1; D possibly corresponds to TRBD1 (5 bases). The CDR3 is CASSSRRDTEAFF. In nucleotides, the CDR3 is TGTGCCAGCAGCTCCCGCAGGGACACTGAAGCTTTCTTT.